Shown below are 21 T cell receptor beta chains from a single sample sequenced in a study of blood T cell repertoires in COVID-19. The assay was immunoSEQ multiplex PCR, and TCRdb's table has in-frame clones only and misses some. The repertoire includes more than 45,000 clones, about nine tenths of them detected once, and 15% to 20% sits in the top ten. Sequenced: peripheral blood. These receptors were collected from a man aged 60 to 69 with active or convalescent COVID-19.

V is TRBV7-2 and J is TRBJ1-2; TRBD1 might be the D (6 bases). Deletions cut 5 bases from V and 3 bases from J, with 10 bases between. In germline, CDR1 is SGHTA, CDR2 FQGNSA. CDR3 length equals 13 residues. CDR3 sequence (DNA): TGTGCCAGCAGCCAGGGGATATACTATGGCTACACCTTC. It specifies CASSQGIYYGYTF.

The gene calls are TRBV27 and TRBJ2-3; D uncertain. The germline V gene has CDR1 MNHEY and CDR2 SMNVEV (reference sequence). This CDR3 spans 13 amino acids. The ends were cut back, 6 bases at V and 8 bases at J, with 15 bases in the middle. In nucleotides, the CDR3 is TGTGCCAGCAGCAAACTTGATATCGGTACGCAGTATTTT. Its translation is CASSKLDIGTQYF.

The J gene is TRBJ2-7, the V gene TRBV3-1 (or the pseudogene TRBV3-2); possible D gene TRBD1, 6 bases. Germline V gene data show CDR1 as LGHDT and CDR2 as YNNKEL (reference sequence). The V gene lost 0 bases and the J gene lost 4 bases, with 7 bases spanning the gap. The CDR3 covers 13 residues. In DNA, the CDR3 is TGTGCCAGCAGCCAAGAGAGGGGGTACGAGCAGTACTTC. Translated, it gives CASSQERGYEQYF.

In this sample, this clone turned up once. CDR3 in DNA: TGTGCCACCAGCAGTGGAGGGGTAGCGGGGGGGAGCACAGATACGCAGTATTTT. It specifies CATSSGGVAGGSTDTQYF. The genes are TRBV15 and TRBJ2-3, with 11 bases lining up with TRBD2. This CDR3 contains 18 residues. With V trimmed by 3 bases and J by 0 bases, 8 bases remained unmatched. Germline V gene sequence: CDR1 LNHNV, CDR2 YYDKDF (reference sequence).

This chain uses TRBV19 with TRBJ1-2, with D uncertain. Trimming left V 4 bases short and J 4 bases short, with 7 bases between. This CDR3 spans 12 amino acids. Germline lookup yields CDR1 LNHDA and CDR2 SQIVND (reference sequence). The CDR3 sequence is CASSNSIYGYTF. The CDR3 coding sequence is TGTGCCAGTAGTAACAGTATCTATGGCTACACCTTC.

The rearrangement joins TRBV5-1 to TRBJ1-1; D ambiguous. V was clipped by 4 bases and J by 0 bases, with 16 bases between them. The CDR3 covers 16 residues. Looked up from germline, CDR1 is SGHRS and CDR2 is YFSETQ. For the CDR3, the DNA is TGCGCCAGCAGCCTTGCCGCGCCGGGGTTGAACACTGAAGCTTTCTTT. Translated: CASSLAAPGLNTEAFF.

This clone was picked up a small number of times. This chain joins TRBV28 and TRBJ1-5; unclear D gene. This CDR3 spans 12 amino acids. The ends were cut back, 5 bases at V and 7 bases at J, with 9 bases in the middle. CDR1 and CDR2 from the germline V gene are MDHEN and SYDVKM. For the CDR3, the DNA is TGTGCCAGCAGTGCGGTCTGGCAGCCCCAGCATTTT. It yields the protein CASSAVWQPQHF.

There are a few counts of this clone. This chain links TRBV3-1 (or the pseudogene TRBV3-2) with TRBJ1-1, with 8 bases identical to TRBD1. Looked up from germline, CDR1 is LGHDT and CDR2 is YNNKEL (reference sequence). The CDR3 runs to 14 residues. The junction had 2 bases not matched to a gene; V was cut back by 5 bases and J by 0 bases. CDR3 nucleotides: TGTGCCAGCAGCTTGGGACAGGTGAACACTGAAGCTTTCTTT. This codes for CASSLGQVNTEAFF.

The chain employs TRBV5-1 and TRBJ2-2; 8 positions agree with TRBD2. The CDR3 is 15 amino acids. J lost 6 bases, V lost 4 bases, and 8 bases had no gene match. Germline assignment: CDR1 SGHRS and CDR2 YFSETQ. In DNA, the CDR3 is TGCGCCAGCAGCGCTACTAGCGGTGGGGCCGGGGAGCTGTTTTTT. The encoded protein is CASSATSGGAGELFF. Supplemented by reference TRBV5-1 and TRBJ2-2, the full variable domain reads KAGVTQTPRYLIKTRGQQVTLSCSPISGHRSVSWYQQTPGQGLQFLFEYFSETQRNKGNFPGRFSGRQFSNSRSEMNVSTLELGDSALYLCASSATSGGAGELFFGEGSRLTVL.

The J gene is TRBJ1-2, the V gene TRBV18; possibly TRBD1 for D (5 bases). The germline gives CDR1 KGHSH, CDR2 LQKENI. This CDR3 region has 14 residues. V shed 4 bases and J shed 0 bases, with 9 bases lying between them. CDR3 in DNA: TGTGCCAGCTCACAAGGGGAGGCTAACTATGGCTACACCTTC. Its protein product is CASSQGEANYGYTF.

This chain uses TRBV24-1 with TRBJ2-1, with no clear D. Germline CDR1 reads KGHDR; CDR2 reads SFDVKD. The V end lost 3 bases, the J end lost 10 bases, and 6 bases lay between the germline ends. The CDR3 runs to 11 residues. CDR3 sequence: CATSDTLEQFF. CDR3 sequence (DNA): TGTGCCACCAGTGATACTCTGGAGCAGTTCTTC.

The V call is TRBV18, the J call TRBJ1-2; D ambiguous. The germline V gene has CDR1 KGHSH and CDR2 LQKENI. V was clipped by 0 bases and J by 13 bases, with 12 bases between them. The CDR3 loop spans 12 amino acids. CDR3 bases: TGTGCCAGCTCACCACCGGGCGGAGGACTCACCTTC. It codes for CASSPPGGGLTF.

This chain connects TRBV9 to TRBJ1-1; no firm D call. CDR3 size: 14 residues. Between the trimmed V and J ends, which lost 4 bases and 1 base, there was a span of 11 bases. The V gene's germline CDR1 is SGDLS and CDR2 YYNGEE. CDR3 sequence (DNA): TGTGCCAGCAGCACCCGGGGAGGGAACACTGAAGCTTTCTTT. As protein: CASSTRGGNTEAFF.

Within the sample, this clone is medium-sized. This chain uses TRBV11-2 with TRBJ1-2; a possible D gene is TRBD1 (6 bases). Germline-derived CDR1 and CDR2 are SGHAT and FQNNGV. There are 11 residues in the CDR3. V dropped 3 bases and J dropped 7 bases, with 6 bases sitting between them. Here the CDR3 reads CASSFRGGYTF. CDR3 in DNA: TGTGCCAGCAGCTTCAGGGGTGGCTACACCTTC.

The chain uses TRBV6-1 and TRBJ2-5; a weak D match, TRBD2 (6 bases). The germline V gene encodes CDR1 MNHNS and CDR2 SASEGT. Deletions cut 3 bases from V and 2 bases from J, with 10 bases between. The CDR3 is 14 residues long. CDR3 residues: CASSDPGRQETQYF. In nucleotides, the CDR3 is TGTGCCAGCAGTGACCCCGGGAGACAAGAGACCCAGTACTTC.

The chain recombines TRBV7-2 with TRBJ2-2, with 9 bases fitting TRBD2. J lost 8 bases, V lost 4 bases, and 5 bases had no gene match. Germline assignment: CDR1 SGHTA and CDR2 FQGNSA. CDR3 length: 14 residues. The CDR3 DNA reads TGTGCCAGCAGCTGGGGACTAGCTGTTGGGGAGCTGTTTTTT. Its protein product is CASSWGLAVGELFF.

The rearrangement links TRBV19 to TRBJ2-2; D gene ambiguous. Trimming pared 5 bases from V and 4 bases from J, leaving 11 bases between. The CDR3 extends over 14 amino acids. Germline CDR1 reads LNHDA; CDR2 reads SQIVND (reference sequence). The DNA for the CDR3 is TGTGCCAGTAGTGGCCCCGCAATCACCGGGGAGCTGTTTTTT. It is translated as CASSGPAITGELFF.

The CDR3 nucleotides are TGTGCCAGCAGTTCTCCGACAGGGGGAAATTCACCCCTCCACTTT. It translates to CASSSPTGGNSPLHF. This sequence joins TRBV27 and TRBJ1-6, with TRBD1 identical over 9 bases. V gave up 4 bases and J gave up 7 bases; unmatched junction bases: 5. The CDR3 is 15 residues long. Germline V gene data show CDR1 as MNHEY and CDR2 as SMNVEV (reference sequence).

V is TRBV28 and J is TRBJ1-2; 9 bases map to TRBD1. The CDR3 consists of 15 residues. Germline-derived CDR1 and CDR2 are MDHEN and SYDVKM. V shed 10 bases, J shed 4 bases, and the junction held 13 bases outside the gene matches. CDR3 DNA: TGTGCCACCTCTGCGCCGGGACAGGGTGCCTATGGCTACACCTTC. This translates into CATSAPGQGAYGYTF.

The chain links TRBV28 to TRBJ2-5, with 7 bases identical to TRBD1. Germline values: CDR1 MDHEN, CDR2 SYDVKM. CDR3 length: 14 amino acids. Losses at the gene ends were 6 bases for V and 7 bases for J; bases not matched to a gene: 11. Here the CDR3 DNA reads TGTGCCAGCAGGCCCAGGACAGGTCCCGCGACCCAGTACTTC. Translation gives CASRPRTGPATQYF. The whole variable domain, remainder taken from reference TRBV28 and TRBJ2-5, is DVKVTQSSRYLVKRTGEKVFLECVQDMDHENMFWYRQDPGLGLRLIYFSYDVKMKEKGDIPEGYSVSREKKERFSLILESASTNQTSMYLCASRPRTGPATQYFGPGTRLLVL.

The V call is TRBV29-1, the J call TRBJ1-5; D is possibly TRBD1 (6 bases). The CDR3 loop spans 17 amino acids. V lost 3 bases, J lost 0 bases, and 18 bases lay in between. The V gene's germline CDR1 is SQVTM and CDR2 ANQGSEA. The CDR3 region has the DNA TGCAGCGTTGATAGGCAGGGGATTTCGAATAGCAATCAGCCCCAGCATTTT. It specifies CSVDRQGISNSNQPQHF. Full variable domain (remainder filled in from reference TRBV29-1 and TRBJ1-5): SAVISQKPSRDICQRGTSLTIQCQVDSQVTMMFWYRQQPGQSLTLIATANQGSEATYESGFVIDKFPISRPNLTFSTLTVSNMSPEDSSIYLCSVDRQGISNSNQPQHFGDGTRLSIL.